These 8 T cell receptor beta chains share one sample of origin, sequenced in a study (dated by TCRdb to between 2022 and 2023). Libraries were built with the immunoSEQ multiplex PCR assay. In TCRdb, the immuneACCESS table is reduced to in-frame sequences with V and J assigned. These tables do not hold every clone; where another copy was compared, an unresolved V gene accounts for under half, and the others remain unexplained. The sample table records about 68,000 clones; roughly 95% of these occur just once. The ten largest clonotypes hold under 4.5% of the sample. The sequencing sample was made of PBMCs. Receptor source: a man aged 35-49 years with rheumatoid arthritis.

The chain joins TRBV19 to TRBJ2-1; 10 nucleotides align to TRBD1. The CDR3 has 14 residues. Germline V lookup: CDR1 LNHDA, CDR2 SQIVND (reference sequence). The junction had 4 bases not matched to a gene; V was cut back by 7 bases and J by 4 bases. The CDR3 reads CASTDRGPYNEQFF. The CDR3 DNA is TGTGCCAGTACAGACAGGGGGCCATACAATGAGCAGTTCTTC.

The chain combines TRBV29-1 with TRBJ2-1; 9 positions agree with TRBD2. Germline-derived CDR1 and CDR2 are SQVTM and ANQGSEA. V trimming: 4 bases; J trimming: 8 bases; junction bases outside the gene matches: 12. The CDR3 consists of 15 residues. The CDR3 sequence: CSVAPTSGWSHEQFF. For the CDR3, the DNA is TGCAGCGTTGCCCCCACTAGCGGGTGGAGCCATGAGCAGTTCTTC.

V gene TRBV3-1 (or the pseudogene TRBV3-2) combines with J gene TRBJ1-5, with no clear D. V shed 3 bases and J shed 3 bases, with 9 bases lying between them. The germline CDR1 and CDR2 sequences are LGHDT and YNNKEL (reference sequence). The CDR3 spans 14 residues. This CDR3 reads CASSHSSFNQPQHF. The CDR3 DNA follows: TGTGCCAGCAGCCATTCAAGTTTCAATCAGCCCCAGCATTTT.

A few counts support this clone. The chain is built from TRBV15 and TRBJ2-1; 12 positions agree with TRBD2. V shed 0 bases, J shed 10 bases, and the junction held 4 bases outside the gene matches. Germline V gives CDR1 LNHNV, CDR2 YYDKDF (reference sequence). The CDR3 is made up of 15 amino acids. CDR3 nucleotides: TGTGCCACCAGCAGAGAGCTAGCGGGGGGGCACGAGCAGTTCTTC. Its protein product is CATSRELAGGHEQFF.

This clone showed up just once. The chain combines TRBV4-1 with TRBJ2-1; no clear D gene. Germline assignment: CDR1 MGHRA and CDR2 YSYEKL. The V end was cut by 3 bases, the J end by 9 bases, with 9 bases between. The CDR3 is made up of 12 amino acids. The DNA for the CDR3 is TGCGCCAGCAGCCAGGTTAGAACTGAGCAGTTCTTC. It specifies CASSQVRTEQFF.

The genes are TRBV7-2 and TRBJ1-1, with D hard to call. The CDR3 has 13 amino acids. Between the trimmed V and J ends, which lost 4 bases and 3 bases, there was a span of 9 bases. The germline CDR1 and CDR2 sequences are SGHTA and FQGNSA. The CDR3 here is CASSSYRDTEAFF. CDR3 in DNA: TGTGCCAGCAGCTCGTACCGCGACACTGAAGCTTTCTTT.

V usage is TRBV7-8 and J usage is TRBJ1-5; TRBD1 aligns across 7 bases. The germline V gene has CDR1 SGHVS and CDR2 FQNEAQ. V was pared by 5 bases and J by 0 bases, with 7 bases of the junction left unmatched. The CDR3 is 16 residues long. CDR3 nucleotides: TGTGCCAGCAGCCGAGGGACAGATAATAGCAATCAGCCCCAGCATTTT. Translation: CASSRGTDNSNQPQHF. Together with reference TRBV7-8 and TRBJ1-5, the CDR3 gives the full variable domain: GAGVSQSPRYKVAKRGQDVALRCDPISGHVSLFWYQQALGQGPEFLTYFQNEAQLDKSGLPSDRFFAERPEGSVSTLKIQRTQQEDSAVYLCASSRGTDNSNQPQHFGDGTRLSIL.

The V and J genes are TRBV28 and TRBJ1-2; D remains unclear. Trimming shortened V by 2 bases and J by 2 bases, and 9 bases separated the two germline ends. Germline loops: CDR1 MDHEN, CDR2 SYDVKM. CDR3 length equals 14 residues. The CDR3 here is CASSLNVGNYGYTF. DNA for the CDR3: TGTGCCAGCAGTTTAAACGTCGGAAACTATGGCTACACCTTC.